The text below deals with one TCR beta chain. Its antigen is unidentified. TCR alpha and beta CDR3 regions were amplified from RNA using iRepertoire nested multiplex PCR. Input was roughly 85-400 ng of tissue mRNA or PBMC total RNA. TCRdb used MiXCR to reprocess the multiplex PCR reads, holding one entry per CDR3 protein. In the table there are about 140,000 distinct CDR3 sequences, about two fifths of which are singletons. This sample was taken from a study of glioma-infiltrating T cells. Whole-study findings and limits: Tissue and blood shared very few CDR3 sequences. Gliomas, especially low-grade, showed above-expected tissue-blood divergence; non-neoplastic patients showed below.

Germline V gives CDR1 SGHTA, CDR2 FQGNSA. With V trimmed by 4 bases and J by 4 bases, 7 bases remained unmatched. CDR3 length: 14 amino acids. J is TRBJ2-7 and V is TRBV7-2, with 7 bases identical to TRBD1. Sequencing was carried out using glioma tissue, nonneoplastic brain tissue, or PBMCs (not recorded which). The receptor was isolated from a human donor with low-grade glioma or glioblastoma, undergoing nonglioma brain surgery, or in good health (not recorded which). The CDR3 region has the DNA TGTGCCAGCAGCTCGGGACAGCTTTCGTACGAGCAGTACTTC. It codes for CASSSGQLSYEQYF. Looking up the rest from reference TRBV7-2 and TRBJ2-7 gives the full variable domain: GAGVSQSPSNKVTEKGKDVELRCDPISGHTALYWYRQSLGQGLEFLIYFQGNSAPDKSGLPSDRFSAERTGGSVSTLTIQRTQQEDSAVYLCASSSGQLSYEQYFGPGTRLTVT.